This T cell receptor beta chain emerged from a study of T cell responses to AZD1222 COVID-19 vaccine. The V end lost 4 bases, the J end lost 3 bases, and 10 bases lay between the germline ends. Germline CDR1 and CDR2: MGHRA and YSYEKL. CDR3 length: 14 amino acids. Concerning this clone itself: Its specificity is unknown.

Study conclusions and caveats: With two AZD1222 doses given, Spike-specific TCR breadth and depth both rose. Only a handful of individuals given AZD1222 were seropositive at baseline. Sampling that yielded the repertoires occurred only after the peak T cell response.

Libraries were prepared by immunoSEQ multiplex PCR; TCRdb keeps only in-frame clonotypes and omits some of them. The sample shows under 150,000 clones, more than 85% of them seen only once. This chain connects TRBV4-1 to TRBJ1-5; D ambiguous. The receptor comes from an adult in good health. The sample in question was peripheral blood, obtained on day 0 of AZD1222 vaccination. CDR3 sequence reads: CASSLEGYNQPQHF. CDR3 nucleotides: TGCGCCAGCAGCCTCGAGGGCTACAATCAGCCCCAGCATTTT.